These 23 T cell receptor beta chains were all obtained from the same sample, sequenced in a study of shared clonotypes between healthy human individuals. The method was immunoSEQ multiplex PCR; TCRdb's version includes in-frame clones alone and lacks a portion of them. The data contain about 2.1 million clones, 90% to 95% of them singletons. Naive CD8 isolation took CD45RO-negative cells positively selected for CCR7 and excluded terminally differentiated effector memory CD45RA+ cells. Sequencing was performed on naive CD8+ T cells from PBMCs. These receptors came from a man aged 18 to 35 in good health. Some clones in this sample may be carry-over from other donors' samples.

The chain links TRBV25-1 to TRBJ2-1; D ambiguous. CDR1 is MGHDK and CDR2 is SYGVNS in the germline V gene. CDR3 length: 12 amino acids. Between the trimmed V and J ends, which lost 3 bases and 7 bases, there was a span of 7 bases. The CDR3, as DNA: TGTGCCAGCAGTGACACCGGGAATGAGCAGTTCTTC. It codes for CASSDTGNEQFF.

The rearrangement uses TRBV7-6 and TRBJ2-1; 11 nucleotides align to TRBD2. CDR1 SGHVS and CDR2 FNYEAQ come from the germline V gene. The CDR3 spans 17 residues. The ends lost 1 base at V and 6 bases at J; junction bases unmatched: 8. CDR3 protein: CASSLVSGRAVPNEQFF. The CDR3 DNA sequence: TGTGCCAGCAGCTTAGTTAGCGGGAGGGCCGTCCCCAATGAGCAGTTCTTC.

The CDR3 bases are TGTGCCATCAGTGAGGAGGAGCACTACGAGCAGTACTTC. Protein: CAISEEEHYEQYF. The chain recombines TRBV10-3 with TRBJ2-5; D remains ambiguous. The J call may be incorrect, as the DNA end agrees better with TRBJ2-7. This CDR3 comprises 13 residues. The germline V gene encodes CDR1 ENHRY and CDR2 SYGVKD.

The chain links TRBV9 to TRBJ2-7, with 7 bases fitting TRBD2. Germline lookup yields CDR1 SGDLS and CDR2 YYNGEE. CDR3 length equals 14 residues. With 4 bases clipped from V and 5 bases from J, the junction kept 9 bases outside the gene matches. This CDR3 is CASSPGLGPNEQYF. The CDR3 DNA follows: TGTGCCAGCAGCCCCGGACTAGGGCCCAACGAGCAGTACTTC. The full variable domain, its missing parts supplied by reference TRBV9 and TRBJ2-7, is DSGVTQTPKHLITATGQRVTLRCSPRSGDLSVYWYQQSLDQGLQFLIQYYNGEERAKGNILERFSAQQFPDLHSELNLSSLELGDSALYFCASSPGLGPNEQYFGPGTRLTVT.

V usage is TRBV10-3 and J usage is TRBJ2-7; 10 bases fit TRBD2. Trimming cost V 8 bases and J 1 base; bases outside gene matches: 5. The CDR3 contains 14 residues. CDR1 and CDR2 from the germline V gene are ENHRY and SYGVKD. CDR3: CAISSGGGSYEQYF. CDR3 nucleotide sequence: TGTGCCATCTCTAGCGGGGGTGGGTCCTACGAGCAGTACTTC.

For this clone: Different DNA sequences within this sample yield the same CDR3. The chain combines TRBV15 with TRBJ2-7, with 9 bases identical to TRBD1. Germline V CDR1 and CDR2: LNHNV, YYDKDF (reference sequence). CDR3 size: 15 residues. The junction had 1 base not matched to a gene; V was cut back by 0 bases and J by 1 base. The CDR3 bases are TGTGCCACCAGCAGAGAGGGGACAGGGTCCTACGAGCAGTACTTC. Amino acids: CATSREGTGSYEQYF.

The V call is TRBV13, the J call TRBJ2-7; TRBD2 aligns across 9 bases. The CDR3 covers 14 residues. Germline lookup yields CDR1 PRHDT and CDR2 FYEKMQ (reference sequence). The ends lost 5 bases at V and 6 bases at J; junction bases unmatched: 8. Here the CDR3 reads CASSRGTSRPEQYF. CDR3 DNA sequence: TGTGCCAGCAGCAGGGGGACTAGCAGACCCGAGCAGTACTTC.

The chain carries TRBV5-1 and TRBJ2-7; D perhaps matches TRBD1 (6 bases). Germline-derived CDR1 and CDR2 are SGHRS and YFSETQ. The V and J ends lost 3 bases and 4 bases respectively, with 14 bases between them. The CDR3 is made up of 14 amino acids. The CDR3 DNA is TGCGCCAGCAGCTCATGGGACACCCTGTACGAGCAGTACTTC. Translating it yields CASSSWDTLYEQYF.

The CDR3 spells CASHPLQGTYNEQFF. The CDR3 bases are TGTGCCAGCCACCCCCTACAGGGGACCTACAATGAGCAGTTCTTC. The V and J genes are TRBV28 and TRBJ2-1, with 7 positions matching TRBD1. This CDR3 spans 15 amino acids. Germline V gene data show CDR1 as MDHEN and CDR2 as SYDVKM. V shed 8 bases, J shed 2 bases, and the junction held 9 bases outside the gene matches.

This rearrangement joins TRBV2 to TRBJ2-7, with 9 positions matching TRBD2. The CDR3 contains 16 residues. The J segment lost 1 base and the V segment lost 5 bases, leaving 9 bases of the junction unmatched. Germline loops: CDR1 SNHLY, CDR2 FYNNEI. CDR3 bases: TGTGCCAGCAGTTCCTCCACTAGCGGGCGGTCCTACGAGCAGTACTTC. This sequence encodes CASSSSTSGRSYEQYF.

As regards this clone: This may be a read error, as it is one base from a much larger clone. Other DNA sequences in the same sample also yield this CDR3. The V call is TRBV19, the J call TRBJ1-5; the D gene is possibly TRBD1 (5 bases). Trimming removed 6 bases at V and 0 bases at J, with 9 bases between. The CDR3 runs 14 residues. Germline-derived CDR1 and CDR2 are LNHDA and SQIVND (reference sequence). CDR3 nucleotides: TGTGCCAGTAGCATCAGGGATAGCAATCAGCCCCAGCATTTT. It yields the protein CASSIRDSNQPQHF. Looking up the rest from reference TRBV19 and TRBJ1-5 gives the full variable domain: DGGITQSPKYLFRKEGQNVTLSCEQNLNHDAMYWYRQDPGQGLRLIYYSQIVNDFQKGDIAEGYSVSREKKESFPLTVTSAQKNPTAFYLCASSIRDSNQPQHFGDGTRLSIL.

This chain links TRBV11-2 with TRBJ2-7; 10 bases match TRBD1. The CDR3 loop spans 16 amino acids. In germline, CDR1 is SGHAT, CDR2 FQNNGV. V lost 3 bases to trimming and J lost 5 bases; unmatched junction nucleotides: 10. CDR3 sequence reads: CASSLYWTGGFDEQYF. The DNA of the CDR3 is TGTGCCAGCAGCTTGTATTGGACAGGGGGTTTCGACGAGCAGTACTTC.

The chain's CDR3 is CASSPTPGRESYEQYF. The CDR3 DNA is TGTGCCAGCAGCCCAACTCCCGGGAGGGAATCCTACGAGCAGTACTTC. The chain joins TRBV11-3 to TRBJ2-7, with TRBD2 matching over 8 bases. Per the germline V gene, CDR1 is SGHNT and CDR2 is YENEEA. The J segment lost 1 base and the V segment lost 5 bases, leaving 10 bases of the junction unmatched. The CDR3 loop spans 16 amino acids.

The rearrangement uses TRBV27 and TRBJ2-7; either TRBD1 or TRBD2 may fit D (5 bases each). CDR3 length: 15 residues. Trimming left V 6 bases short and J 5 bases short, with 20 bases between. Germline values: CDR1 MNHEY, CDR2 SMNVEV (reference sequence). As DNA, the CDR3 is TGTGCCAGCAGCCACCGGGACCCCACCCACCACGAGCAGTACTTC. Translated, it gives CASSHRDPTHHEQYF.

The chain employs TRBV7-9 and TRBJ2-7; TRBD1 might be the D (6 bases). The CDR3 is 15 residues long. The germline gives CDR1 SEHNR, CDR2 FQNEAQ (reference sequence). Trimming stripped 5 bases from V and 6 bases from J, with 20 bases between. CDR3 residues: CASSQQGGSGSEQYF. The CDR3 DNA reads TGTGCCAGCAGCCAACAGGGCGGTTCGGGGAGCGAGCAGTACTTC.

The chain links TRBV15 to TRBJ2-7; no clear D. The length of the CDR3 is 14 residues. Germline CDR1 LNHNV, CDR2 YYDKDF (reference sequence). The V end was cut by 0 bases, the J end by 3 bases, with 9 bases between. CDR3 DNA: TGTGCCACCAGCAGAGAGGGTTCTAACTACGAGCAGTACTTC. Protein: CATSREGSNYEQYF. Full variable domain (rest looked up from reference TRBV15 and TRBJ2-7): DAMVIQNPRYQVTQFGKPVTLSCSQTLNHNVMYWYQQKSSQAPKLLFHYYDKDFNNEADTPDNFQSRRPNTSFCFLDIRSPGLGDTAMYLCATSREGSNYEQYFGPGTRLTVT.

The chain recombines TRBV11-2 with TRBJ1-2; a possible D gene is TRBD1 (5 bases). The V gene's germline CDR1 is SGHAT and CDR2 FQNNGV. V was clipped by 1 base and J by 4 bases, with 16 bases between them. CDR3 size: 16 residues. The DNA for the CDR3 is TGTGCCAGCAGCTTAGGCCGTTTTTCAGGGAGCTATGGCTACACCTTC. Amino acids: CASSLGRFSGSYGYTF.

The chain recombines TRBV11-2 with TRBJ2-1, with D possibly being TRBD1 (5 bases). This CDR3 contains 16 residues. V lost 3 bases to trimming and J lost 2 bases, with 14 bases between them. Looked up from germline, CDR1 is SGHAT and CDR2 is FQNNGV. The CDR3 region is CASSFPRDDPYNEQFF. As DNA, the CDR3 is TGTGCCAGCAGCTTCCCCAGGGATGATCCCTACAATGAGCAGTTCTTC.

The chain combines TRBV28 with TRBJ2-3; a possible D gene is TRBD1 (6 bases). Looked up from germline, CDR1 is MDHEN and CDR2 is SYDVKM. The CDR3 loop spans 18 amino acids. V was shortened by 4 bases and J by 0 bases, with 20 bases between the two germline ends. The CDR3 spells CASSSLDSSYTSTDTQYF. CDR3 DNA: TGTGCCAGCAGTTCCCTGGACAGTTCTTACACTAGCACAGATACGCAGTATTTT.

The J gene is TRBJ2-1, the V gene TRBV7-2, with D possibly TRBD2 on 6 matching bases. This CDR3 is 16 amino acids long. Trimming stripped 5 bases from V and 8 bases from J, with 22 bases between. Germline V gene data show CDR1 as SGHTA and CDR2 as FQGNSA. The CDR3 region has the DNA TGTGCCAGCAGCCTCCCAACGCGGCCTAGCGCTGATGAGCAGTTCTTC. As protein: CASSLPTRPSADEQFF.

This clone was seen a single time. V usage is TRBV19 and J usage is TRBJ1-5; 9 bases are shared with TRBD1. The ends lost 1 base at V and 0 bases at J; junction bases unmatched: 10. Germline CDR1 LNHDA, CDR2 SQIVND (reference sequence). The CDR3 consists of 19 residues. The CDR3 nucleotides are TGTGCCAGTAGTATAGGGAACAGGGGGCTCCTTTATAGCAATCAGCCCCAGCATTTT. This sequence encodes CASSIGNRGLLYSNQPQHF.

The CDR3 region is CASSDKSSGNTIYF. CDR3 nucleotides: TGTGCCAGCAGCGATAAAAGCTCTGGAAACACCATATATTTT. The chain recombines TRBV9 with TRBJ1-3, with D unclear. Germline values: CDR1 SGDLS, CDR2 YYNGEE. The CDR3 is 14 amino acids. V lost 3 bases to trimming and J lost 0 bases, with 7 bases between them.

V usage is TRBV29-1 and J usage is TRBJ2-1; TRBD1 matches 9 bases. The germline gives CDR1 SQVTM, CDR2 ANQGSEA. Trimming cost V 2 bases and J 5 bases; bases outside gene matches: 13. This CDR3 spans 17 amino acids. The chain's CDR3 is CSVEPRPRTGVDNEQFF. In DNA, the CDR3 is TGCAGCGTTGAACCGCGTCCTAGGACAGGGGTGGACAATGAGCAGTTCTTC.